This record looks at one T cell receptor beta chain sequence and its context. The entry originates in a study of blood T cell repertoires in COVID-19. About the study: T cells, B-cell-depleted T cells, or PBMCs supplied cDNA or gDNA.

The CDR3 totals 15 residues. Germline V gene data show CDR1 as SGHRS and CDR2 as YFSETQ. Unmatched junction bases numbered 10, after V lost 7 bases and J lost 0 bases. Methods used by the authors: Reference gene primers were amplified, and this amplification served to estimate nucleated cell counts. Profiled with immunoSEQ multiplex PCR; TCRdb holds only in-frame clones, not every one. The V and J calls and clone size come from that table; D and trimming were worked out from the DNA. The sample has around 160,000 clones, 88% seen once. Sample: PBMCs or T cells enriched from blood (not recorded which). The receptor comes from a woman between 25 and 40 years old with acute COVID-19. This chain connects TRBV5-1 to TRBJ2-7, with TRBD1 matching over 7 bases. As DNA, the CDR3 is TGCGCCAGCCGCTCACCCGGGACAGTCTCCTACGAGCAGTACTTC. Encoded protein: CASRSPGTVSYEQYF.